This T cell receptor beta chain derives from a study of immune cell composition in non-small cell lung cancer. Whole-study context: Most cases were lung adenocarcinoma or squamous cell carcinoma. Whole-study results and caveats: Squamous carcinomas (roughly 80%) more often had tumour-associated clones >0.5% than adenocarcinomas (roughly 33%). In adenocarcinoma, maximal tumour-associated clone frequency tracked TIL tumour reactivity.

Sequenced by immunoSEQ multiplex PCR; TCRdb stores in-frame clones only, minus some. The sample carries over 12,000 clones, 55% to 70% recorded once. In germline, CDR1 is SGDLS, CDR2 YYNGEE. Trimming took off 3 bases at V and 5 bases at J, with 18 bases between the two ends. The CDR3 spans 16 residues. A word on this clone: Its antigen is currently unknown.

Frozen unsorted single-cell suspensions supplied the genomic DNA. The chain combines TRBV9 with TRBJ1-5; D remains unclear. Sequencing was carried out using lung tumor tissue. This clonotype was sampled from a human donor with non-small cell lung cancer. CDR3 in amino acids: CASSGSGSPNHQPQHF. In nucleotides, the CDR3 is TGTGCCAGCAGCGGATCGGGATCCCCCAACCATCAGCCCCAGCATTTT.